This T cell receptor (beta chain) was profiled in a study of blood T cell repertoires in COVID-19. Assay: immunoSEQ multiplex PCR; the TCRdb copy retains only in-frame clones and omits some. The sample lists approximately 250,000 clones, over 75% seen once, with 4.5% to 6% in the top ten. There are 13 residues in the CDR3. The ends were cut back, 2 bases at V and 5 bases at J, with 6 bases in the middle. Germline values: CDR1 SEHNR, CDR2 FQNEAQ (reference sequence). The chain employs TRBV7-9 and TRBJ2-2; unclear D gene. This clonotype originated in a man in his forties or fifties with COVID-19, enrolled during active disease. Source material: peripheral blood. CDR3 sequence: CASSLQETGELFF. For the CDR3, the DNA is TGTGCCAGCAGCTTACAGGAAACCGGGGAGCTGTTTTTT.